The rows below give T cell receptor beta chains drawn from one sample of a study of Graves' ophthalmopathy and Graves' hyperthyroidism. From the multiplex PCR reads, TCRdb called clonotypes with MiXCR, one entry per CDR3 protein. The repertoire includes some 1.1 million distinct CDR3 sequences, about 40% of them detected once, and around 10% sits in the top ten. Material: peripheral blood or thyroid tissue (not recorded which). These receptor sequences come from an adult man with Graves' hyperthyroidism. Each CDR3 is given with its conserved first and last residue. A D gene is named only where the DNA matches it firmly. Size values are once, few and many counts, or a class for expanded clones, and some rows have none.

v_call	clone_size	cdr3_length	j_call	d_call	cdr3_aa	cdr3_nt
TRBV10-3	few	14	TRBJ1-1	.	CAISAQGENTEAFF	TGTGCCATCAGTGCCCAGGGAGAGAACACTGAAGCTTTCTTT
TRBV20-1	many	12	TRBJ2-7	.	CSAPQGWGEQYF	TGCAGTGCTCCCCAGGGGTGGGGGGAGCAGTACTTC
TRBV5-1	many	15	TRBJ1-4	.	CASSLDSRTNEKLFF	TGCGCCAGCAGCTTGGATTCCAGAACTAATGAAAAACTGTTTTTT
TRBV3-1	few	13	TRBJ1-6	.	CASSLRGYSPLHF	TGTGCCAGCAGCCTCCGCGGATATTCACCCCTCCACTTT
TRBV25-1	.	15	TRBJ1-6	.	CASSISGDTNSPLHF	TGTGCCAGCAGTATCTCAGGGGACACGAATTCACCCCTCCACTTT
TRBV27	few	13	TRBJ2-7	.	CASSLHGTYEQYF	TGTGCCAGCAGTTTGCACGGTACCTACGAGCAGTACTTC
TRBV2	few	14	TRBJ1-4	TRBD1	CASSSGTGMEKLFF	TGTGCCAGCAGCTCCGGGACAGGGATGGAAAAACTGTTTTTT
TRBV7-9	.	14	TRBJ2-7	.	CASSSPGTPSEQYF	TGTGCCAGCAGCTCCCCAGGGACACCGTCTGAGCAGTACTTC
TRBV10-3	many	13	TRBJ2-7	.	CAIRAASSYEQYF	TGTGCCATCAGGGCGGCTAGCTCCTACGAGCAGTACTTC
TRBV19	many	15	TRBJ2-5	.	CASSINGRPQETQYF	TGTGCCAGTAGTATTAATGGACGGCCGCAAGAGACCCAGTACTTC
TRBV10-3	.	14	TRBJ2-5	.	CATHARAEGETQYF	TGTGCCACCCACGCCAGGGCCGAGGGAGAGACCCAGTACTTC
TRBV5-4	.	14	TRBJ1-2	TRBD1	CASSPTQGWFGYTF	TGTGCCAGCAGCCCGACACAGGGGTGGTTCGGCTACACCTTC
TRBV7-2	many	13	TRBJ2-7	.	CASSSTDRYEQYF	TGTGCCAGCAGCTCCACAGACCGCTACGAGCAGTACTTC
TRBV7-2	few	15	TRBJ2-6	.	CASSFRVAGADVLTF	TGTGCCAGCAGCTTCAGGGTGGCTGGGGCCGACGTCCTGACTTTC
TRBV20-1	many	14	TRBJ2-7	.	CSARVHGRQKEQYF	TGCAGTGCTAGAGTACACGGCCGGCAAAAGGAGCAGTACTTC
TRBV29-1	few	13	TRBJ1-5	.	CSVVPSTQQPQHF	TGCAGCGTTGTTCCATCAACGCAACAGCCCCAGCATTTT
TRBV27	.	13	TRBJ2-7	.	CASSPIPSYEQYF	TGTGCCAGCAGTCCTATCCCCTCCTACGAGCAGTACTTC
TRBV5-1	many	15	TRBJ1-6	.	CASSLASGVGSPLHF	TGCGCCAGCAGCTTGGCATCAGGGGTCGGCTCACCCCTCCACTTT
TRBV11-1	.	18	TRBJ1-2	TRBD1	CASSPDSTGFSAVPSYTF	TGTGCCAGCAGCCCAGATTCGACAGGGTTTTCGGCAGTTCCTAGCTACACCTTC
TRBV5-1	many	12	TRBJ2-7	.	CASSATAREQYF	TGCGCCAGCAGCGCCACAGCTCGGGAGCAGTACTTC
TRBV7-6	.	14	TRBJ2-5	TRBD1	CASSRTGTGKPQYF	TGTGCCAGCAGTCGGACAGGGACCGGGAAGCCCCAGTACTTC
TRBV20-1	many	14	TRBJ2-7	.	CSARLTLGPAEQYF	TGCAGTGCTAGACTTACCCTAGGTCCGGCCGAGCAGTACTTC
TRBV25-1	.	17	TRBJ1-2	.	CASSEWWTSGAIYGYTF	TGTGCCAGCAGTGAATGGTGGACTAGCGGGGCGATTTATGGCTACACCTTC
TRBV27	.	14	TRBJ1-4	.	CASRREYANEKLFF	TGTGCCAGCAGACGAGAGTATGCTAATGAAAAACTGTTTTTT
TRBV2	.	15	TRBJ1-1	.	CAISEFSGANTEAFF	TGTGCCATCAGTGAGTTCTCAGGGGCGAACACTGAAGCTTTCTTT
TRBV10-3	many	11	TRBJ1-2	.	CAISGGGGYTF	TGTGCCATCAGCGGGGGTGGCGGCTACACCTTC
TRBV5-1	.	17	TRBJ2-7	TRBD1	CASSLAFPGTGDYEQYF	TGCGCCAGCAGCTTGGCCTTTCCCGGGACAGGGGACTACGAGCAGTACTTC
TRBV5-1	few	15	TRBJ2-7	TRBD1	CASSLAGQVLHEQYF	TGCGCCAGCAGCTTGGCGGGACAGGTACTCCACGAGCAGTACTTC
TRBV5-1	.	15	TRBJ2-1	TRBD1	CASSITGTGVNEQFF	TGCGCCAGCAGCATAACCGGGACAGGGGTCAATGAGCAGTTCTTC
TRBV10-3	many	14	TRBJ2-5	TRBD1	CAISGTGGLETQYF	TGTGCCATCAGTGGGACAGGGGGCTTGGAGACCCAGTACTTC
TRBV19	.	14	TRBJ1-5	TRBD1	CASSIAGGGQPQHF	TGTGCCAGTAGTATCGCAGGGGGCGGCCAGCCCCAGCATTTT